This T cell receptor (beta chain) was sequenced during a study of beta chain features in type 1 diabetes. Study-wide results and limits: Using cDNA template may skew counts toward highly expressing activated cells.

Turning to this clone: Its cognate antigen is unknown.

The CDR3 extends over 17 amino acids. Germline V gene sequence: CDR1 LNHNV, CDR2 YYDKDF (reference sequence). Trimming removed 5 bases at V and 4 bases at J, with 20 bases between. The study reverse transcribed the entire isolated RNA, so it sequenced expressed TCRB transcripts. Naive, central memory and regulatory T cell samples averaged about 3.57 million reads. The data were produced by immunoSEQ multiplex PCR, yet TCRdb's version contains in-frame clones alone and is incomplete. The profile shows 310,000 or so clones, 6.5% to 10% of them singletons. The receptor was derived from a woman under 30 in good health. The chain is built from TRBV15 and TRBJ1-4, with a possible D match to TRBD1 (5 bases). Sequenced input: central memory CD4+ T cells from blood. The CDR3, as DNA: TGTGCCACCAGCTCCCGGGGCCCGAGGGGCTTTAATGAAAAACTGTTTTTT. It translates to CATSSRGPRGFNEKLFF. The variable domain in full, with the rest retrieved from reference TRBV15 and TRBJ1-4, is DAMVIQNPRYQVTQFGKPVTLSCSQTLNHNVMYWYQQKSSQAPKLLFHYYDKDFNNEADTPDNFQSRRPNTSFCFLDIRSPGLGDTAMYLCATSSRGPRGFNEKLFFGSGTQLSVL.